Shown below are 29 T cell receptor beta chains from a single sample sequenced in a study of T cells after yellow fever vaccination. TCRdb fed the 5' RACE reads into MiXCR, producing one record per CDR3 protein. This repertoire shows some 400,000 distinct CDR3 sequences, roughly 20% found once; its top ten account for about 18%. Sequenced material: PBMCs, taken before the yellow fever booster vaccination. The receptor set was obtained from a man aged 18 to 29 who received the YFV17D yellow fever vaccine.

In this sample, this clonotype turned up many times. The chain is built from TRBV29-1 and TRBJ1-1; no definite D call. Germline CDR1 is SQVTM and CDR2 is ANQGSEA. This CDR3 is 15 amino acids long. Trimming cost V 8 bases and J 0 bases, with 19 bases left between them. The CDR3 DNA follows: TGCAGCCCCCACTCCCCAAGGCGGATGAACACTGAAGCTTTCTTT. Protein: CSPHSPRRMNTEAFF.

This chain links TRBV7-2 with TRBJ2-1; 7 bases map to TRBD2. The CDR3 has 15 residues. Trimming cost V 5 bases and J 4 bases; bases outside gene matches: 8. CDR1 and CDR2 from the germline V gene are SGHTA and FQGNSA. The CDR3 sequence is CASSPWGGPYNEQFF. CDR3 DNA sequence: TGTGCCAGCAGCCCGTGGGGGGGACCATACAATGAGCAGTTCTTC.

This clonotype was counted only a few times. The genes are TRBV7-2 and TRBJ1-4; possibly TRBD1 for D (5 bases). CDR3 length: 13 amino acids. V was shortened by 7 bases and J by 14 bases, with 20 bases between the two germline ends. CDR1 and CDR2 from the germline V gene are SGHTA and FQGNSA. The CDR3 loop is CASNSWPGEGLFF. The DNA of the CDR3 is TGTGCCAGCAACTCATGGCCGGGGGAGGGTCTGTTTTTT.

The rearrangement uses TRBV5-1 and TRBJ1-2; maybe TRBD1 (6 bases). Germline CDR1 is SGHRS and CDR2 is YFSETQ. V was clipped by 3 bases and J by 2 bases, with 8 bases between them. The CDR3 runs 13 residues. CDR3 DNA sequence: TGCGCCAGCAGCTGGCAGGGGAACTATGGCTACACCTTC. Encoded protein: CASSWQGNYGYTF.

The CDR3 coding sequence is TGTGCCAGCAGCTCCCCCGGGACAGGGGACGAGCAGTACGTC. Translated, it gives CASSSPGTGDEQYV. The V call is TRBV2, the J call TRBJ2-7, with 10 bases identical to TRBD1. The V and J ends lost 6 bases and 5 bases, in that order; junction bases with no gene match: 7. Germline V gives CDR1 SNHLY, CDR2 FYNNEI. The CDR3 loop spans 14 amino acids.

Details on this clonotype: Just one base apart from a much larger clone, this may be a read error. The genes are TRBV7-9 and TRBJ1-1; D unclear. There are 13 residues in the CDR3. Germline V gene sequence: CDR1 SEHNR, CDR2 FQNEAQ (reference sequence). The CDR3 protein is CASSFPGTPESFF. The CDR3 DNA follows: TGTGCCAGCAGCTTCCCCGGCACCCCTGAATCTTTCTTT.

This chain links TRBV12-3 or TRBV12-4 with TRBJ2-7, with a possible D match to TRBD2 (5 bases). CDR3 length: 13 residues. Trimming took 6 bases from V and 4 from J, leaving 13 bases between them. In nucleotides, the CDR3 is TGTGCCAGCAGACTAGGACCTTCATACGAGCAGTACTTC. Protein sequence: CASRLGPSYEQYF.

The rearrangement links TRBV11-2 to TRBJ2-5, with D perhaps TRBD1 (6 bases). The CDR3 is 15 residues long. V lost 5 bases and J lost 2, with 15 bases in between. Germline V gives CDR1 SGHAT, CDR2 FQNNGV. The CDR3 region has the DNA TGTGCCAGCAGCCCATTTAACGGACAGCAAGAGACCCAGTACTTC. Translating it yields CASSPFNGQQETQYF.

J is TRBJ2-3 and V is TRBV5-4; TRBD1 matches 9 bases. Germline CDR1 SGHNT, CDR2 YYREEE (reference sequence). V lost 5 bases to trimming and J lost 1 base; unmatched junction nucleotides: 5. The CDR3 length is 15 residues. CDR3 amino acids: CASRARDRGTDTQYF. The DNA for the CDR3 is TGTGCCAGCAGGGCCCGGGACAGGGGCACAGATACGCAGTATTTT.

This clonotype turned up a few times. The chain carries TRBV4-1 and TRBJ2-7, with TRBD2 matching 8 bases. V lost 0 bases and J lost 5; bases outside the gene matches: 9. The CDR3 loop spans 16 amino acids. CDR1 and CDR2 (germline): MGHRA, YSYEKL. CDR3: CASSQERRGEFNEQYV. The DNA for the CDR3 is TGCGCCAGCAGCCAAGAAAGGCGGGGGGAATTCAACGAGCAGTACGTC.

This clonotype appeared a few times. The V gene is TRBV4-2, the J gene TRBJ2-3; D is perhaps TRBD2 (5 bases). The CDR3 runs to 16 residues. V lost 4 bases to trimming and J lost 6 bases, with 20 bases between them. The V gene's germline CDR1 is LGHNA and CDR2 YNFKEQ. CDR3 DNA sequence: TGTGCCAGCAGCCCACGGGGTGGCCGGGGTGAGGATACGCAGTATTTT. It translates to CASSPRGGRGEDTQYF.

V usage is TRBV4-1 and J usage is TRBJ1-2; D is possibly TRBD1 (5 bases). CDR3 length: 15 residues. Trimming removed 4 bases from V and 6 bases from J, with 18 bases in between. The V gene's germline CDR1 is MGHRA and CDR2 YSYEKL. CDR3 residues: CASSRHPRGRDGYTF. The DNA for the CDR3 is TGCGCCAGCAGCCGACACCCAAGGGGAAGGGATGGCTACACCTTC.

The chain employs TRBV12-3 or TRBV12-4 and TRBJ1-1, with a possible D match to TRBD1 (5 bases). V dropped 8 bases and J dropped 2 bases, with 15 bases sitting between them. The CDR3 has 14 residues. The CDR3 sequence is CASSSWRGNTEAFF. For the CDR3, the DNA is TGTGCCAGCTCCTCGTGGAGGGGAAACACTGAAGCTTTCTTT.

This clonotype was found once. V and J are TRBV5-5 and TRBJ2-5; perhaps TRBD2 as D (7 bases). Germline V gene lookup returns CDR1 SGHKS and CDR2 YYEKEE (reference sequence). CDR3 length: 14 amino acids. Trimming pared 4 bases from V and 5 bases from J, leaving 15 bases between. CDR3 nucleotide sequence: TGTGCCAGCAGCAACAACGGGGGGCGGGAGACCCAGTACTTC. This gives the protein CASSNNGGRETQYF.

The CDR3 nucleotides are TGTGCCAGCATCCTAGCGTTACAAGAGACCCAGTACTTC. Translated, it gives CASILALQETQYF. V and J are TRBV7-9 and TRBJ2-5; perhaps TRBD2 as D (6 bases). The CDR3 is made up of 13 amino acids. Trimming took 7 bases from V and 2 from J, leaving 11 bases between them. Germline CDR1 and CDR2: SEHNR and FQNEAQ (reference sequence).

This clonotype was detected ten times or more. The chain has TRBV4-3 and TRBJ2-3; no reliable D call. Trimming pared 0 bases from V and 2 bases from J, leaving 9 bases between. The CDR3 runs 15 residues. Germline-derived CDR1 and CDR2 are LGHNA and YSLEER. CDR3 nucleotides: TGCGCCAGCAGCCAAGATCGAGAAGCCACAGATACGCAGTATTTT. This codes for CASSQDREATDTQYF.

This clonotype was counted a few times. The chain is built from TRBV4-3 and TRBJ2-1; D is ambiguous. This CDR3 region has 15 residues. V was cut by 0 bases and J by 4 bases, with 10 bases left in between. Germline-derived CDR1 and CDR2 are LGHNA and YSLEER. CDR3 coding DNA: TGCGCCAGCAGCCAAGATTACAGCAGGTACAATGAGCAGTTCTTC. Residues: CASSQDYSRYNEQFF.

The chain combines TRBV7-2 with TRBJ1-2, with 7 bases aligning to TRBD1. Trimming at V came to 4 bases and at J to 4 bases, leaving 9 bases not matched to a gene. The CDR3 is 15 residues long. Germline CDR1 SGHTA, CDR2 FQGNSA. The CDR3 is CASSSGQAGGYGYTF. Written as DNA, the CDR3 is TGTGCCAGCAGCTCTGGACAGGCCGGGGGCTATGGCTACACCTTC.

The chain recombines TRBV20-1 with TRBJ2-7; 10 bases are shared with TRBD1. V shed 1 base and J 3 bases; nucleotides not matched to a gene: 9. The length of the CDR3 is 16 residues. Per the germline V gene, CDR1 is DFQATT and CDR2 is SNEGSKA (reference sequence). The CDR3 is CSARGTGQGSLYEQYV. CDR3 DNA sequence: TGCAGTGCTAGAGGTACGGGACAGGGGTCCCTCTACGAGCAGTACGTC.

The chain couples TRBV28 to TRBJ1-1; weak D call: TRBD1 (5 bases). Trimming took 5 bases from V and 6 from J, leaving 13 bases between them. CDR3 length: 13 residues. Looked up from germline, CDR1 is MDHEN and CDR2 is SYDVKM. DNA for the CDR3: TGTGCCAGCAGTACCCAAGGGGTAGCTGAAGCTTTCTTT. Translation gives CASSTQGVAEAFF.

This clonotype was seen ten or more times. This chain joins TRBV29-1 and TRBJ2-3; TRBD1 aligns across 7 bases. V lost 6 bases and J lost 0; bases outside the gene matches: 18. CDR1 is SQVTM and CDR2 is ANQGSEA in the germline V gene. The CDR3 covers 18 residues. Here the CDR3 DNA reads TGCAGCGTGGGATGGGGTTCGGGACAGTCTACTAGCACAGATACGCAGTATTTT. Its protein product is CSVGWGSGQSTSTDTQYF.

The table lists this clonotype with many counts. This chain connects TRBV6-5 to TRBJ1-6; 10 bases fit TRBD1. The J segment lost 9 bases and the V segment lost 5 bases, leaving 4 bases of the junction unmatched. In germline, CDR1 is MNHEY, CDR2 SVGAGI. CDR3 length: 14 amino acids. CDR3 nucleotides: TGTGCCAGCAGTCTGGGACAGGGGACTTCACCCCTCCACTTT. Protein product: CASSLGQGTSPLHF.

About this clonotype itself: The junction shows a germline mismatch at one end, possibly a read error. The DNA of the CDR3 is TGTGCCAGCAGCAAGCTAGCGGGGGATTACGTGCAGTACTTC. Protein: CASSKLAGDYVQYF. This chain uses TRBV7-9 with TRBJ2-7, with 10 bases lining up with TRBD2. Germline CDR1 and CDR2: SEHNR and FQNEAQ (reference sequence). The CDR3 totals 14 residues.

This clonotype has ten or more counts. The chain recombines TRBV5-1 with TRBJ2-3; no clear D. The V gene's germline CDR1 is SGHRS and CDR2 YFSETQ. The ends were cut back, 4 bases at V and 6 bases at J, with 9 bases in the middle. The CDR3 spans 12 residues. The CDR3 DNA reads TGCGCCAGCAGCCTCGACTGGGATACGCAGTATTTT. Its translation: CASSLDWDTQYF.

A few counts support this clonotype. The CDR3 sequence is CASSLGEGTYNEQFF. The DNA for the CDR3 is TGCGCCAGCAGCTTGGGGGAAGGCACCTACAATGAGCAGTTCTTC. J is TRBJ2-1 and V is TRBV5-1; D not certain. Germline CDR1 and CDR2: SGHRS and YFSETQ. CDR3 length equals 15 residues. With 0 bases removed from V and 2 bases from J, the gap between germline ends came to 9 bases.

The genes are TRBV20-1 and TRBJ1-2; D is perhaps TRBD1 (5 bases). There are 15 residues in the CDR3. The germline gives CDR1 DFQATT, CDR2 SNEGSKA (reference sequence). V lost 0 bases to trimming and J lost 4 bases, with 15 bases between them. CDR3 loop: CSARDIGSGAYGYTF. CDR3 sequence (DNA): TGCAGTGCTAGAGATATAGGAAGCGGGGCCTATGGCTACACCTTC.

This clonotype was detected only a few times. The chain recombines TRBV19 with TRBJ2-5, with D hard to call. V was cut by 8 bases and J by 5 bases, with 9 bases left in between. Germline V gene sequence: CDR1 LNHDA, CDR2 SQIVND (reference sequence). The CDR3 extends over 11 amino acids. The CDR3 region has the DNA TGTGCCAGTGGTGGGTACGAGACCCAGTACTTC. Amino acid sequence: CASGGYETQYF.

This clonotype occurred a few times. The chain links TRBV7-6 to TRBJ1-1; the D gene is possibly TRBD1 (5 bases). V was clipped by 6 bases and J by 7 bases, with 21 bases between them. In germline, CDR1 is SGHVS, CDR2 FNYEAQ. The CDR3 covers 15 residues. The CDR3 bases are TGTGCCAGCAGTTTCGGAACAGGAAACATTTTTGAAGCTTTCTTT. It yields the protein CASSFGTGNIFEAFF.

This clonotype was counted ten times or more. The V gene is TRBV5-1, the J gene TRBJ1-5; D unresolved. The CDR3 runs 14 residues. Trimming removed 2 bases at V and 7 bases at J, with 13 bases between. Per germline, CDR1 SGHRS and CDR2 YFSETQ. CDR3 in amino acids: CASSFGRNTQPQHF. DNA of the CDR3: TGCGCCAGCAGCTTTGGAAGGAATACCCAGCCCCAGCATTTT.